This T cell receptor beta chain was profiled in a study of T cell responses to AZD1222 COVID-19 vaccine. Turning to the study itself: Pooling covered second doses at about 4 or about 12 weeks. Whole-study results and caveats: Spike-specific TCR breadth and depth grew following two AZD1222 doses. In the spike-specific TCR repertoire, nearly half reportedly target unmutated variant regions.

In regard to this clone: Antigen: not known.

Assay: immunoSEQ multiplex PCR; the TCRdb copy retains only in-frame clones and omits some. The sample holds 100,000 to 150,000 clones, about 87% seen once. The CDR3 loop spans 11 amino acids. V was trimmed by 4 bases and J by 2 bases, leaving 2 bases between them. The sequence derives from an adult in good health. This sequence joins TRBV12-3 or TRBV12-4 and TRBJ2-5, with D unresolved. The sample in question was peripheral blood, obtained on day 0 of AZD1222 vaccination. CDR3 in DNA: TGTGCCAGCAGTTCGCAAGAGACCCAGTACTTC. Translation: CASSSQETQYF.